This T cell receptor (beta chain) was obtained from a study of blood T cell repertoires in COVID-19. Study details: PBMCs, B-cell-depleted T cells, or T cells provided the cDNA or gDNA that made up the material.

Per the original data handling: From reference gene primer amplification, estimates of nucleated cell counts were derived. Assay used: immunoSEQ multiplex PCR; TCRdb lists only in-frame clones, some missing. V and J calls and clone size are given by that table; D and trimming were obtained from the DNA. The sample includes approximately 140,000 clones, around four fifths seen only once; the top ten take 3%. Germline values: CDR1 LNHDA, CDR2 SQIVND (reference sequence). This CDR3 is built from 12 residues. V was trimmed by 5 bases and J by 6 bases, leaving 8 bases between them. Sequences were obtained from peripheral blood. The TCR sequence derives from a woman aged 40 to 50 with active or convalescent COVID-19. The gene calls are TRBV19 and TRBJ1-5, with D hard to call. The CDR3 protein is CASSRIGQPQHF. CDR3 coding DNA: TGTGCCAGTAGTCGCATCGGTCAGCCCCAGCATTTT.